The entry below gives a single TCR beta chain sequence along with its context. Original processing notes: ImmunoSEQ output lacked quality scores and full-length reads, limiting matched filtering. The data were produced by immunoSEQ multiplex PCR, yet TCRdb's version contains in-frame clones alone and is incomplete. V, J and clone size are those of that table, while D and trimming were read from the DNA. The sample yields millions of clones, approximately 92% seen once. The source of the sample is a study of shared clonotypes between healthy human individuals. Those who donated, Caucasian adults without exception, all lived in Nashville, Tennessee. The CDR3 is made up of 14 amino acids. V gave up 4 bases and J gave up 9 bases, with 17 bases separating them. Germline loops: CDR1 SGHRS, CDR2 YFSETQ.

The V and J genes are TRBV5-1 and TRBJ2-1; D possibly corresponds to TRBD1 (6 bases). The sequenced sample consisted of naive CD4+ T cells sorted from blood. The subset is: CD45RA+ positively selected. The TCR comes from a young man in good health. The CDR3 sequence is CASSPDSGVGEQFF. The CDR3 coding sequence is TGCGCCAGCAGCCCCGACTCAGGGGTGGGTGAGCAGTTCTTC.